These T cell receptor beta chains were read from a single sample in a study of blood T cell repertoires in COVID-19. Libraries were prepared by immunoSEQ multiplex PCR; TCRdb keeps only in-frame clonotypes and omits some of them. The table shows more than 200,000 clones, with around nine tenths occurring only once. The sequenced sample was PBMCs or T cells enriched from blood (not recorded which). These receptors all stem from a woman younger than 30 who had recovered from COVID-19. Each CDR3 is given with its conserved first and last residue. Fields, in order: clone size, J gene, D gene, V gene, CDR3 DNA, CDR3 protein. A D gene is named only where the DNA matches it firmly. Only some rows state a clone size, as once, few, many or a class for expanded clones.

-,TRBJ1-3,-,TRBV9,TGTGCCAGCAGCGTAGAGCGGGGACCCTCTGGAAACACCATATATTTT,CASSVERGPSGNTIYF
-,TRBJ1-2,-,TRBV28,TGTGCCAGCAGTTCGTTGGACAGTTACTATGGCTACACCTTC,CASSSLDSYYGYTF
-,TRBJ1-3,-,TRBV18,TGTGCCAGCTCACCAAACCCCTTGACAGCTGGAAACACCATATATTTT,CASSPNPLTAGNTIYF
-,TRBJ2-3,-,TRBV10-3,TGTGCCATCAGTGGTGGGCGGGGAAGCACAGATACGCAGTATTTT,CAISGGRGSTDTQYF
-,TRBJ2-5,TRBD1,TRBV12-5,TGTGCTAGTCTCTCGGGACAGGGGGCGGCGGAGACCCAGTACTTC,CASLSGQGAAETQYF
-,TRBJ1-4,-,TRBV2,TGTGCCAGCAGCGATTTCCGAGGAAGTAAAGCAACTAATGAAAAACTGTTTTTT,CASSDFRGSKATNEKLFF
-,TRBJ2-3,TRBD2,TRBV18,TGTGCCAGCTCACCGACTAGCGGGAGAACAGATACGCAGTATTTT,CASSPTSGRTDTQYF
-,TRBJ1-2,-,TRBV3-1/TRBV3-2,TGTGCCAGCAGCCAAGAGGGGAGTTATGGCTACACCTTC,CASSQEGSYGYTF
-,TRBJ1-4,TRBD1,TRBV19,TGTGCCAGTCACTCTCCGGGACAGGGGGATGAAAAACTGTTTTTT,CASHSPGQGDEKLFF
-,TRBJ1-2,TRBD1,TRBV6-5,TGTGCCAGCAGACAGGGGGCGCGTGGCTACACCTTC,CASRQGARGYTF
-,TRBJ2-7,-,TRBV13,TGTGCCAGCAGCCTGCGGGGCCACGAGCAGTACTTC,CASSLRGHEQYF
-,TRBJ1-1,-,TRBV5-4,TGTGCCGCAAAGGAGGGTAACACTGAAGCTTTCTTT,CAAKEGNTEAFF
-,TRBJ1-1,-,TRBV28,TGTGCCAGCAGTCCCCGCTTGACGGGGAACACTGAAGCTTTCTTT,CASSPRLTGNTEAFF
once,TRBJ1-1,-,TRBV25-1,TGTGCCAGCAGTGCACAGTTGAACACTGAAGCTTTCTTT,CASSAQLNTEAFF
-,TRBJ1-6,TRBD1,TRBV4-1,TGCGCCAGCAGCCTGGGACAGGGGACGTATAATTCACCCCTCCACTTT,CASSLGQGTYNSPLHF
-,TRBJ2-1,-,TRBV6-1,TGTGCCAGCAGTGAAACTACGACCTACAATGAGCAGTTCTTC,CASSETTTYNEQFF
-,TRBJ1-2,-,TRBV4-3,TGCGCCAGCAGCCAAGTCTGGGACAATAACTATGGCTACACCTTC,CASSQVWDNNYGYTF
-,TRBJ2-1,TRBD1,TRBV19,TGTGCCAGTAGTATAAGGGACAGGGGGCTTCTAGGCTCCTACAATGAGCAGTTCTTC,CASSIRDRGLLGSYNEQFF
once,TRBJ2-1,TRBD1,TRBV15,TGTGCCACCAGCCGGGACAGGGGATACAATGAGCAGTTCTTC,CATSRDRGYNEQFF
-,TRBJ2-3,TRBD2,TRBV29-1,TGCAGCGGTGGGACTAGCGGTGAAGGAGATACGCAGTATTTT,CSGGTSGEGDTQYF
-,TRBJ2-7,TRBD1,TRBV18,TGTGCCAGCTCACCCCAGTCCGGGACAGCATACGAGCAGTACTTC,CASSPQSGTAYEQYF
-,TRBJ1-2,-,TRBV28,TGTGCCAGCAGGGCCGCCGGGACAAGAAATGGCTACACCTTC,CASRAAGTRNGYTF
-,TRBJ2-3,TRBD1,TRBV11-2,TGTGCCAGCAGCTACCGGGACAGGGGAGATACGCAGTATTTT,CASSYRDRGDTQYF
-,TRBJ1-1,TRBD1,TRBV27,TGTGCCAGCAGTTCTCGACAGGGGGTAAACACTGAAGCTTTCTTT,CASSSRQGVNTEAFF
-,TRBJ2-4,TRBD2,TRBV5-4,TGTGCCAGCAGCTTGGCCGCGGCTAGCGGGGGGTCGGACATTCAGTACTTC,CASSLAAASGGSDIQYF
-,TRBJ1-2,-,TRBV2,TGTGCCAGCAGTGATATTGCTAACTATGGCTACACCTTC,CASSDIANYGYTF
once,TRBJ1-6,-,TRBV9,TGTGCCAGCAGCGCTCACTCTGATTCACCCCTCCACTTT,CASSAHSDSPLHF
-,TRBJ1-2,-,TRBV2,TGTGCCAGCAGTGTTTTGGGGCAGGCCCTCTATGGCTACACCTTC,CASSVLGQALYGYTF
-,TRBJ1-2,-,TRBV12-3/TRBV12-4,TGTGCCAGCACCCGACAGGAGTACTATGGCTACACCTTC,CASTRQEYYGYTF
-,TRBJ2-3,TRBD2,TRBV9,TGTGCCAGCAGCGCCAGACTAGCGGGAGTCACAGATACGCAGTATTTT,CASSARLAGVTDTQYF
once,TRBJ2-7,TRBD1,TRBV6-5,TGTGCCAGCAGAATGGTACAGGGGGGCTACGAGCAGTACTTC,CASRMVQGGYEQYF
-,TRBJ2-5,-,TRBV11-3,TGTGCCAGCAGCTTAGATGGGAGGTACCAAGAGACCCAGTACTTC,CASSLDGRYQETQYF
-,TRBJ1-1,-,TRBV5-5,TGTGCCAGCAGCTCGGGACACATGAACACTGAAGCTTTCTTT,CASSSGHMNTEAFF
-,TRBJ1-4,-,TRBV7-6,TGTGCCAGCAGCTTAAAAGGAGCCGAGGCTAATGAAAAACTGTTTTTT,CASSLKGAEANEKLFF
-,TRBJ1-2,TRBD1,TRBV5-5,TGTGCCAGCAGCTTGGGACAGGGGAGTAACTATGGCTACACCTTC,CASSLGQGSNYGYTF
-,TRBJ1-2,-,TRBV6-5,TGTGCCGTCGGGGGGTATGGCTACACCTTC,CAVGGYGYTF
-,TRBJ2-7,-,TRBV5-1,TGCGCCAGCAGCTTGGGGGTAGGGAGCTCCTACGAGCAGTACTTC,CASSLGVGSSYEQYF
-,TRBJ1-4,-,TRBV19,TGTGCCACGAGGAAGGGGGGGACTAATGAAAAACTGTTTTTT,CATRKGGTNEKLFF
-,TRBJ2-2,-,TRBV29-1,TGCAGCGTTGAAGTTAGCGGAACAACCACCGGGGAGCTGTTTTTT,CSVEVSGTTTGELFF
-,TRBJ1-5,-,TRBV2,TGTGCCAGCAGTGAAGGGCAGGGTGGACAGCCCCAGCATTTT,CASSEGQGGQPQHF
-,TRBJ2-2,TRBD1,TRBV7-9,TGTGCCAGCAGCTCGACCGGGACAGCGGTCGGGGAGCTGTTTTTT,CASSSTGTAVGELFF
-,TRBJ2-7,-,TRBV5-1,TGCGCCAGCAGCTTGGAGCCCTCTGCGGGATACGAGCAGTACTTC,CASSLEPSAGYEQYF
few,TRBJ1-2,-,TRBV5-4,TGTGCCAGCACCCTAGACCGGGACTATGGCTACACCTTC,CASTLDRDYGYTF
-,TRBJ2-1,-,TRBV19,TGTGCCAGTAGTATAAAAATGCCAGGTCCCTACAATGAGCAGTTCTTC,CASSIKMPGPYNEQFF
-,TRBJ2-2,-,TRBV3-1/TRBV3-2,TGTGCCAGCAGCCGGGACTTCCCAACCGGGGAGCTGTTTTTT,CASSRDFPTGELFF
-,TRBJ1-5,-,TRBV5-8,TGTGCCAGCAGCTTGGGAGGTGGGCGAGGGCAGCCCCAGCATTTT,CASSLGGGRGQPQHF
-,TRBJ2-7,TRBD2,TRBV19,TGTGCCAGTAGTTTAGCGGGGGGCACCTACGAGCAGTACTTC,CASSLAGGTYEQYF
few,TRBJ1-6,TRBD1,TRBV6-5,TGTGCCAGCAGAATGGGACAGAATAATTCACCCCTCCACTTT,CASRMGQNNSPLHF
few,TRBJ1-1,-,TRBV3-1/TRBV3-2,TGTGCCAGCAGCCAAGACAGTGAAGCTTTCTTT,CASSQDSEAFF
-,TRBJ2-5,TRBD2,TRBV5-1,TGCGCCAGCAGCGAGACTAGCGGGGAAGAGACCCAGTACTTC,CASSETSGEETQYF
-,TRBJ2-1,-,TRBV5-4,TGTGCCAGCAGCTTTGTTGGCCGTAATGAGCAGTTCTTC,CASSFVGRNEQFF
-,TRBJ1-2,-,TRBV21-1,TGTGCCAGCATTGAGAACAGGAGTTATGGCTACACCTTC,CASIENRSYGYTF
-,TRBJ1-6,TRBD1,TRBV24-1,TGTGCCACCCGAGGACAGGGGGATAATTCACCCCTCCACTTT,CATRGQGDNSPLHF
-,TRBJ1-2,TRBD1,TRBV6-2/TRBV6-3,TGTGCCAGCAGCCCCGGACAGGCCAACTATGGCTACACCTTC,CASSPGQANYGYTF